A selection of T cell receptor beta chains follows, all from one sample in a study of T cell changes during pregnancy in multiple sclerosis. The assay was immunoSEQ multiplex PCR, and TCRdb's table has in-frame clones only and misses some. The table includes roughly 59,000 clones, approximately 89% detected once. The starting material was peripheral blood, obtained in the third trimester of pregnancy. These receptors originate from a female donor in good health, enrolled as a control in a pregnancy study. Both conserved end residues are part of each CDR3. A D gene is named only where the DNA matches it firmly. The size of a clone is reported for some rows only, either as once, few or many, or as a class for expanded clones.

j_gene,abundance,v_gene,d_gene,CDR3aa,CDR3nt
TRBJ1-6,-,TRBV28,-,CASTMNTGKYYNSPLHF,TGTGCCAGCACCATGAACACAGGGAAATACTATAATTCACCCCTCCACTTT
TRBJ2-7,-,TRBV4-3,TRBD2,CASSQSAGGSYEQYF,TGCGCCAGCAGCCAATCAGCGGGGGGCTCCTACGAGCAGTACTTC
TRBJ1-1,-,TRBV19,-,CASSTKGGTEAFF,TGTGCCAGTAGTACGAAGGGAGGCACTGAAGCTTTCTTT
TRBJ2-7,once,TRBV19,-,CASNNEGLSYEQYF,TGTGCCAGTAATAACGAAGGACTCTCCTACGAGCAGTACTTC
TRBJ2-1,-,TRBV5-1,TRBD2,CASSLVVGGDNEQFF,TGCGCCAGCAGCTTGGTGGTGGGGGGGGACAATGAGCAGTTCTTC
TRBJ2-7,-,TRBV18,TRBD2,CASSPTAGGREQYF,TGTGCCAGCTCACCCACAGCGGGGGGGCGCGAGCAGTACTTC
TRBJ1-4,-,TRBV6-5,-,CASSGGEKLFF,TGTGCCAGCAGTGGGGGGGAAAAACTGTTTTTT
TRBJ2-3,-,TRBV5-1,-,CASRNTDTQYF,TGCGCCAGTCGTAACACAGATACGCAGTATTTT
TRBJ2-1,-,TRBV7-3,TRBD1,CASSIRQGENEQFF,TGTGCCAGCAGCATCAGACAGGGAGAGAATGAGCAGTTCTTC
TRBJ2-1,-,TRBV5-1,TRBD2,CASSSGLATNEQFF,TGCGCCAGCAGCTCTGGACTAGCCACAAATGAGCAGTTCTTC
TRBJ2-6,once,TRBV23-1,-,CANLLNNRGGGANVLTF,TGCGCCAACCTATTAAATAACAGAGGCGGGGGGGCCAACGTCCTGACTTTC
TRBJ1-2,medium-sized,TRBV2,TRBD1,CAALDRVEGYTF,TGTGCCGCTCTGGACAGGGTGGAGGGCTACACCTTC
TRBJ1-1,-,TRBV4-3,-,CASSQARSDNTEAFF,TGCGCCAGCAGCCAAGCGAGGTCCGACAACACTGAAGCTTTCTTT
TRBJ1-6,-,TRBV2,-,CASSVGAGAGNSPLHF,TGTGCCAGCAGTGTGGGAGCAGGGGCCGGCAATTCACCCCTCCACTTT
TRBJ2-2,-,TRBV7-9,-,CASSLGRQGSEELFF,TGTGCCAGCAGTCTAGGGCGGCAGGGGAGTGAGGAGCTGTTTTTT
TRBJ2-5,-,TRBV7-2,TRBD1,CASSSRDRAVTQYF,TGTGCCAGCAGCTCCCGGGACAGGGCCGTGACCCAGTACTTC
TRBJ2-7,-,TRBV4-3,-,CASSQAHGVSSYEQYF,TGCGCCAGCAGCCAAGCACACGGAGTCAGCTCCTACGAGCAGTACTTC
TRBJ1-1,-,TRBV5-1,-,CASSFGTEAFF,TGCGCCAGCAGCTTCGGGACTGAAGCTTTCTTT
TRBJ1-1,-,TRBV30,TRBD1,CAWRSEDRGAEAFF,TGTGCCTGGAGAAGTGAGGACAGGGGAGCTGAAGCTTTCTTT
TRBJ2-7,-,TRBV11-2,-,CASRAGATYEQYF,TGTGCCAGCCGGGCGGGGGCTACCTACGAGCAGTACTTC
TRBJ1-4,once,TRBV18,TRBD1,CASSKDRSGEKLFF,TGTGCCAGCTCAAAGGACAGGTCAGGAGAAAAACTGTTTTTT
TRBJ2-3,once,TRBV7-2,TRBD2,CATRLGGASDTQYF,TGTGCCACCCGTCTCGGGGGGGCCTCAGATACGCAGTATTTT
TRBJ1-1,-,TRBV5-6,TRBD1,CASSLPGQGMGYTEAFF,TGTGCCAGCAGCTTGCCGGGACAGGGTATGGGGTACACTGAAGCTTTCTTT
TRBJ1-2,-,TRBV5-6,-,CASSPGGMDYGYTF,TGTGCCAGCAGCCCCGGGGGGATGGACTATGGCTACACCTTC
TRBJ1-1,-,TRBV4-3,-,CASSHNRVTTEAFF,TGCGCCAGCAGCCACAACAGGGTTACCACTGAAGCTTTCTTT
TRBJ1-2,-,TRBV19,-,CASSIQGGNGYTF,TGTGCCAGTAGTATCCAAGGGGGTAATGGCTACACCTTC
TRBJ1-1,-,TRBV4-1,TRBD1,CASSPRDRGVMNTEAFF,TGCGCCAGCAGCCCCCGGGACAGGGGGGTTATGAACACTGAAGCTTTCTTT
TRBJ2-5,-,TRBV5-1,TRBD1,CASSLLGTGGETQYF,TGCGCCAGCAGCTTGCTCGGGACAGGGGGAGAGACCCAGTACTTC